This T cell receptor beta chain appears in the sequencing data of a study of CD8+ T cells in alopecia areata. RNA extraction and reverse transcription yielded cDNA as sequencing template. Libraries were prepared by immunoSEQ multiplex PCR; TCRdb keeps only in-frame clonotypes and omits some of them. Of hundreds of thousands of clones in the sample, roughly 60% were seen once. Treatment indicated: oral pan-JAK inhibitor, 5-10 mg twice daily. Both peripheral blood and punch biopsies of lesional scalp skin were obtained from patients who had alopecia areata. Points from the study as a whole: Tofacitinib significantly decreased scalp clonality and expanded CD8+ clones among top 100. Normal scalp had lower clonality than lesional scalp, with alopecia totalis/universalis lesions showing this most strongly.

Points on this clone: Its antigen is undetermined.

V lost 4 bases to trimming and J lost 6 bases, with 16 bases between them. CDR1 and CDR2 (germline): KGHSH, LQKENI. This CDR3 has 15 residues. This receptor was obtained from a human donor with alopecia areata. The chain is built from TRBV18 and TRBJ2-4; D uncertain. The source was CD4+ T cells sorted from blood, collected at week 24, from a patient treated with tofacitinib. CDR3 nucleotides: TGTGCCAGCTCACGACCCACCGCAAATTCAAACATTCAGTACTTC. As protein: CASSRPTANSNIQYF.